The subject of this entry is one TCR beta chain. Its antigen is unidentified. A junction boundary mismatches the germline segment, possibly from a read error. The CDR3 is 13 amino acids. The data were taken from a study of tumor and adjacent non-tumor tissue in lung cancer. TCRbeta libraries were built with three rounds of nested PCR, modified from ARM-PCR. TCRdb reanalysed the multiplex PCR reads using MiXCR and keeps one entry per CDR3 protein. The top ten hold about an eighth of the sample, which has 65,000 to 90,000 distinct CDR3 sequences, 75% to 90% seen once. This sample's RNA came from whole unsorted tissue. Overall study results and limits: Tumor TCR diversity, when higher, was linked to shorter survival. Top 100 clones took a larger repertoire share in normal lung. TCR diversity was significantly greater in tumor than normal lung tissue.

The V call is TRBV12-3 or TRBV12-4, the J call TRBJ1-5; D uncertain. This TCR was sampled from a woman in her 50s with non-small cell lung cancer. Sequenced: lung tumor tissue. The CDR3 here is CDSSLGPWPPQHF. CDR3 DNA: TGTGACAGCAGTTTAGGTCCATGGCCGCCCCAGCATTTT.